The rows below give T cell receptor beta chains drawn from one sample of a study of a mutant IDH1 vaccine in newly diagnosed glioma. Here immunoSEQ multiplex PCR was the method, and the copy in TCRdb shows in-frame clones only, minus some. The repertoire holds about 59,000 clones, with just under 90% as singletons. The antigens of these receptors remain unknown. Sequencing was performed on PBMCs, taken from a glioma patient whose treatment included an IDH1 peptide vaccine. Receptors were obtained from a woman in her thirties or forties with glioma. Both conserved end residues are part of each CDR3. A D gene is named only where the DNA matches it firmly.

j_call	v_call	d_call	cdr3_nt	cdr3_aa
TRBJ1-2	TRBV7-9	NA	TGTGCCAGCAGCTTTGGGGAACGCGGTGGCTACACCTTC	CASSFGERGGYTF
TRBJ2-1	TRBV14	NA	TGTGCCAGCAGCCAAGGCGCCAGGACCACCTACAATGAGCAGTTCTTC	CASSQGARTTYNEQFF
TRBJ2-1	TRBV30	NA	TGTGCCTGGGGAGGGGAATACAATGAGCAGTTCTTC	CAWGGEYNEQFF
TRBJ2-3	TRBV5-1	TRBD2	TGCGCCAGCAGCTTGGCGCGGACTAGCGGGGCCAGCACAGATACGCAGTATTTT	CASSLARTSGASTDTQYF
TRBJ1-1	TRBV6-1	NA	TGTGCCAGCACCCACAGGGAGAACACTGAAGCTTTCTTT	CASTHRENTEAFF
TRBJ1-1	TRBV5-1	NA	TGCGCCAGCAGCGGAGGTGGGGGGATGAACACTGAAGCTTTCTTT	CASSGGGGMNTEAFF
TRBJ2-4	TRBV28	NA	TGTGCCAGCAGTTTCCCCAAGGGGGGAGGAAGCCAAAACATTCAGTACTTC	CASSFPKGGGSQNIQYF
TRBJ1-1	TRBV7-9	TRBD1	TGTGCCAGCAGCTCCTCCGCCGGGACAGGGAGGTATGAAGCTTTCTTT	CASSSSAGTGRYEAFF
TRBJ1-6	TRBV2	NA	TGTGCCACCGAAAACGGGATCTCCTATAATTCACCCCTCCACTTT	CATENGISYNSPLHF
TRBJ2-5	TRBV7-9	NA	TGTGCCAGCAGCCCAACTCCGTACGCCCTAGAGACCCAGTACTTC	CASSPTPYALETQYF
TRBJ1-1	TRBV5-4	NA	TGTGCCAGCAGCTTGTGGGGGGCGGACACTGAAGCTTTCTTT	CASSLWGADTEAFF
TRBJ1-4	TRBV5-6	NA	TGTGCCAGCAGCTTGAATGAGGGAATAAGGGCTAATGAAAAACTGTTTTTT	CASSLNEGIRANEKLFF
TRBJ2-7	TRBV25-1	TRBD1	TGTGCCAGCAGTGAATTACCGGGACAGGGTTCCTACGAGCAGTACTTC	CASSELPGQGSYEQYF
TRBJ2-2	TRBV12-1	NA	TGTGCCAGCAGCCCCCGGGACACCTACACCGGGGAGCTGTTTTTT	CASSPRDTYTGELFF
TRBJ2-3	TRBV4-1	TRBD2	TGCGCCAGCAGCCAAGGAGCGGGAGGGGGGGATACGCAGTATTTT	CASSQGAGGGDTQYF
TRBJ1-2	TRBV9	TRBD1	TGTGCCAGCAGCGCCGGGACAGGGGATGACTATGGCTACACCTTC	CASSAGTGDDYGYTF